The 6 T cell receptor beta chains below were found in one sample sequenced in a study of T cells in Graves' hyperthyroidism and ophthalmopathy. The source material, RNA transcripts, was used to amplify TCR beta CDR3 regions. Initially, a first-round RT-PCR of the TCR CDR3 employed the HTBI primer set. TCRdb re-analysed the multiplex PCR reads in MiXCR, keeping a single row per CDR3 protein. Of fewer than 900,000 distinct CDR3 sequences in the sample, about 15% were seen once. The sample taken for sequencing was blood. Receptors originate from a man aged 18 to 29 with Graves' hyperthyroidism.

This clonotype came up many times. The V and J genes are TRBV24-1 and TRBJ2-1, with TRBD1 identical over 8 bases. This CDR3 contains 15 residues. Germline-derived CDR1 and CDR2 are KGHDR and SFDVKD. V trimming: 3 bases; J trimming: 8 bases; junction bases outside the gene matches: 8. This CDR3 reads CATSDRQGARDEQFF. As DNA, the CDR3 is TGTGCCACCAGTGATAGGCAGGGGGCGAGAGATGAGCAGTTCTTC.

This clonotype was counted a single time. The chain links TRBV6-6 to TRBJ2-7; tentatively, D is TRBD2 (7 bases). V was pared by 0 bases and J by 4 bases, with 16 bases between. The germline V gene has CDR1 MNHNY and CDR2 SVGAGI (reference sequence). The CDR3 loop spans 16 amino acids. CDR3 protein: CASSYSGGGPGYEQYF. The CDR3 bases are TGTGCCAGCAGTTACTCAGGGGGAGGGCCGGGGTACGAGCAGTACTTC.

This clonotype has ten or more counts. The chain couples TRBV20-1 to TRBJ2-3; tentatively, D is TRBD1 or TRBD2 (6 bases each). The V and J ends lost 7 bases and 0 bases respectively, with 14 bases between them. This CDR3 contains 14 residues. CDR1 is DFQATT and CDR2 is SNEGSKA in the germline V gene (reference sequence). CDR3 amino acids: CSVAQGTSTDTQYF. The CDR3 region has the DNA TGCAGTGTGGCCCAGGGGACTAGCACAGATACGCAGTATTTT.

This clonotype occurred many times. The chain has TRBV7-6 and TRBJ2-3; 16 positions match TRBD2. The CDR3 consists of 21 residues. The trim removed 1 base at V and 0 bases at J, leaving 10 bases unmatched. In germline, CDR1 is SGHVS, CDR2 FNYEAQ. The CDR3 here is CASSLDGTSGRAVRSTDTQYF. The CDR3 DNA reads TGTGCCAGCAGCTTAGATGGGACTAGCGGGAGGGCCGTACGAAGCACAGATACGCAGTATTTT.

CDR3 protein: CASSSQGLNTGELFF. Written as DNA, the CDR3 is TGTGCCAGCAGCTCTCAGGGACTGAACACCGGGGAGCTGTTTTTT. The chain couples TRBV7-3 to TRBJ2-2; TRBD2 is a possible D gene (6 bases). This CDR3 is built from 15 residues. Between the trimmed V and J ends, which lost 4 bases and 1 base, there was a span of 10 bases. CDR1 and CDR2 (germline): SGHTA, FQGTGA.

This clonotype occurred a few times. The rearrangement uses TRBV3-1 and TRBJ2-3, with TRBD2 identical over 7 bases. Trimming cost V 0 bases and J 2 bases; bases outside gene matches: 11. The CDR3 consists of 18 residues. The germline gives CDR1 LGHDT, CDR2 YNNKEL (reference sequence). The CDR3 sequence is CASSQDRGLGRDTDTQYF. DNA of the CDR3: TGTGCCAGCAGCCAAGACCGCGGACTAGGGAGGGACACAGATACGCAGTATTTT.